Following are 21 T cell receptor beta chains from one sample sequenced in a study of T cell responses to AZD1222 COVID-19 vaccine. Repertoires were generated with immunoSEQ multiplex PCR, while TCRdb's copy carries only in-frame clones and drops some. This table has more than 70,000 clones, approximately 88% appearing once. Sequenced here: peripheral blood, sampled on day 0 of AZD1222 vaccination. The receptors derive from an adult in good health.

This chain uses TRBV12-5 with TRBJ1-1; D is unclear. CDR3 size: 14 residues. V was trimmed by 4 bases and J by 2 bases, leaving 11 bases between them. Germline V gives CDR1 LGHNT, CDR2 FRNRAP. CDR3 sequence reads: CASGSDAGNTEAFF. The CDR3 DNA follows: TGTGCTAGTGGTTCAGACGCGGGCAACACTGAAGCTTTCTTT.

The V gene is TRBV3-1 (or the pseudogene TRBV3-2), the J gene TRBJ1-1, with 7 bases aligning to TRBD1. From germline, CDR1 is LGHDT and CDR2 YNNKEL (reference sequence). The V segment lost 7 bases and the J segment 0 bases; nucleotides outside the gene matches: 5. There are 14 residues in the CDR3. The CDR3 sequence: CASTATGMNTEAFF. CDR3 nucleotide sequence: TGTGCCAGCACCGCGACAGGGATGAACACTGAAGCTTTCTTT.

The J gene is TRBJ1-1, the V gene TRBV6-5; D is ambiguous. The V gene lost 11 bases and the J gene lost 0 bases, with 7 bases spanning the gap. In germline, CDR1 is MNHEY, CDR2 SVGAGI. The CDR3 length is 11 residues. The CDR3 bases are TGTGCCGCGCGTATGAACACTGAAGCTTTCTTT. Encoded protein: CAARMNTEAFF.

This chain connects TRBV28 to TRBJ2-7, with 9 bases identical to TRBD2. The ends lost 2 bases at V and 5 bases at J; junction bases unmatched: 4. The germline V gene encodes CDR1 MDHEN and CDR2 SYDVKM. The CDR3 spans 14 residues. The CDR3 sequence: CASSLQREAHEQYF. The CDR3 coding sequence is TGTGCCAGCAGTTTACAGCGGGAGGCCCACGAGCAGTACTTC.

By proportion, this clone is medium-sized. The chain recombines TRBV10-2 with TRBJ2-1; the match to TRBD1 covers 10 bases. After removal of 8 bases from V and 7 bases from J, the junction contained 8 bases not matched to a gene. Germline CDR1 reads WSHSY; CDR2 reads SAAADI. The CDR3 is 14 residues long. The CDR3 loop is CASQSGTGENEQFF. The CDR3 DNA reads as TGCGCCAGCCAATCCGGGACAGGGGAAAATGAGCAGTTCTTC.

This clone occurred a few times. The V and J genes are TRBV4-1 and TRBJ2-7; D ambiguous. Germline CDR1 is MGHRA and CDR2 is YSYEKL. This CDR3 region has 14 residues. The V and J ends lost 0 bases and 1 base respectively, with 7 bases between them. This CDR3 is CASSQDPLSYEQYF. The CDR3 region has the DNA TGCGCCAGCAGCCAAGATCCACTTTCCTACGAGCAGTACTTC.

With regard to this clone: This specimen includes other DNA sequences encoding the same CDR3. The CDR3, as DNA: TGCAGCGTAACGGACCGTTCAACTAATGAAAAACTGTTTTTT. Its translation is CSVTDRSTNEKLFF. The chain employs TRBV29-1 and TRBJ1-4, with D unclear. Germline V gene data show CDR1 as SQVTM and CDR2 as ANQGSEA. The V and J ends lost 6 bases and 0 bases respectively, with 11 bases between them. The CDR3 sequence is 14 residues long.

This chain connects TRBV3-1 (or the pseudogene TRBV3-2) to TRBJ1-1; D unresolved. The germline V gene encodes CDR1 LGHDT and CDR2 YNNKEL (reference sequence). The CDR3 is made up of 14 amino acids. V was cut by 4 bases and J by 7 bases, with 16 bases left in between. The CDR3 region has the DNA TGTGCCAGCAGCCGCATCCTCCCGGCAAGTGAAGCTTTCTTT. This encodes CASSRILPASEAFF.

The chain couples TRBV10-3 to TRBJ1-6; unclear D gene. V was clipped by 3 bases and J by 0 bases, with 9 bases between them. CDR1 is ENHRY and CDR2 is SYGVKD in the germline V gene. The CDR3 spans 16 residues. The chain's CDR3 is CAISEFGSSYNSPLHF. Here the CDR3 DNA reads TGTGCCATCAGTGAATTTGGGAGCTCCTATAATTCACCCCTCCACTTT.

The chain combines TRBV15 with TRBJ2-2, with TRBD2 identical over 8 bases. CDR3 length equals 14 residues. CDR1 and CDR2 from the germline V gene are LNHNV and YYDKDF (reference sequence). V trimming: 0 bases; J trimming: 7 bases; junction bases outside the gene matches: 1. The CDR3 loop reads CATSRDAGGGELFF. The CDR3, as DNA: TGTGCCACCAGCAGAGATGCGGGAGGCGGGGAGCTGTTTTTT.

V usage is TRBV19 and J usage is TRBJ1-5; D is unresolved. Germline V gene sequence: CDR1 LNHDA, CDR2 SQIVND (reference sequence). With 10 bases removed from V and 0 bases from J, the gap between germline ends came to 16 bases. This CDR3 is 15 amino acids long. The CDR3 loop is CATRREYHSNQPQHF. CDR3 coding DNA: TGTGCCACAAGAAGGGAATATCATAGCAATCAGCCCCAGCATTTT. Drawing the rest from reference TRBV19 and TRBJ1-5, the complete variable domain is DGGITQSPKYLFRKEGQNVTLSCEQNLNHDAMYWYRQDPGQGLRLIYYSQIVNDFQKGDIAEGYSVSREKKESFPLTVTSAQKNPTAFYLCATRREYHSNQPQHFGDGTRLSIL.

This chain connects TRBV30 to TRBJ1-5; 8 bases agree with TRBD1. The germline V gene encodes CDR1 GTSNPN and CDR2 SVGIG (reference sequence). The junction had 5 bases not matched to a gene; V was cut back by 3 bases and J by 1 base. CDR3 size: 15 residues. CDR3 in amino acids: CAWSEGQASNQPQHF. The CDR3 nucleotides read TGTGCCTGGAGCGAGGGACAGGCCAGCAATCAGCCCCAGCATTTT. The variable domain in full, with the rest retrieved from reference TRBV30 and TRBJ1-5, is SQTIHQWPATLVQPVGSPLSLECTVEGTSNPNLYWYRQAAGRGLQLLFYSVGIGQISSEVPQNLSASRPQDRQFILSSKKLLLSDSGFYLCAWSEGQASNQPQHFGDGTRLSIL.

The CDR3 nucleotides read TGTGCCAGCAGCTTGGAGACGAGCACAGATACGCAGTATTTT. Translation gives CASSLETSTDTQYF. This sequence joins TRBV5-4 and TRBJ2-3; the D is unclear. V was clipped by 0 bases and J by 0 bases, with 5 bases between them. The CDR3 length is 14 residues. Germline CDR1 is SGHNT and CDR2 is YYREEE (reference sequence).

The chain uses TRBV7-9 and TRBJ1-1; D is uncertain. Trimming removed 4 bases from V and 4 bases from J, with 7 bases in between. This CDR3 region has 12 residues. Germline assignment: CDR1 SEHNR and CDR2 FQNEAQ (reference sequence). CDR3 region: CASSSQATEAFF. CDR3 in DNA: TGTGCCAGCAGCTCCCAGGCCACTGAAGCTTTCTTT.

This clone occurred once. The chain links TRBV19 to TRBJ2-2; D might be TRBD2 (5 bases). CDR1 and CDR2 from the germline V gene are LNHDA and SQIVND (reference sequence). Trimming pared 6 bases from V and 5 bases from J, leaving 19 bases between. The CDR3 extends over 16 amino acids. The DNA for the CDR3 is TGTGCCAGTAGCTATACACGGCTAGCCGAGACCGGGGAGCTGTTTTTT. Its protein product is CASSYTRLAETGELFF. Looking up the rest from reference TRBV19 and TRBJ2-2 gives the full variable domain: DGGITQSPKYLFRKEGQNVTLSCEQNLNHDAMYWYRQDPGQGLRLIYYSQIVNDFQKGDIAEGYSVSREKKESFPLTVTSAQKNPTAFYLCASSYTRLAETGELFFGEGSRLTVL.

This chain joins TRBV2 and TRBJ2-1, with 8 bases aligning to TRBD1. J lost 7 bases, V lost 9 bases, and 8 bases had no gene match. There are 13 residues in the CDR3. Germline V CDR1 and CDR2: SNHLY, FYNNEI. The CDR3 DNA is TGTGCCAGGTCCGGACAGGGCAATAATGAGCAGTTCTTC. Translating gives CARSGQGNNEQFF.

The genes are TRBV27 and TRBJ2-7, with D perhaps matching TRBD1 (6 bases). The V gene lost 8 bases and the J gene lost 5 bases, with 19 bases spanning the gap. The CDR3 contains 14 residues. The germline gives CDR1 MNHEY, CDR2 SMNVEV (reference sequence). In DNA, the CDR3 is TGTGCCAGCCAGGCTGGGCAGGGGATCCACGAGCAGTACTTC. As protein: CASQAGQGIHEQYF.

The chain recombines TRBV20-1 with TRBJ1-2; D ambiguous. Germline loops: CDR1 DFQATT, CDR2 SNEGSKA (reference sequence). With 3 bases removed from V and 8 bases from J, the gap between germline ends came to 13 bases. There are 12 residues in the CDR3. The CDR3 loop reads CSASQAVRGYTF. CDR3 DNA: TGCAGTGCTAGTCAGGCAGTTAGGGGCTACACCTTC.

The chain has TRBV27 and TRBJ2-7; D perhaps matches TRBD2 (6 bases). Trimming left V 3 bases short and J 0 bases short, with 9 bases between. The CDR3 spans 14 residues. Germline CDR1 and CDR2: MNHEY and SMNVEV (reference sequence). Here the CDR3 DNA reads TGTGCCAGCAGTTTGGGACTGGGCTCCTACGAGCAGTACTTC. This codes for CASSLGLGSYEQYF.

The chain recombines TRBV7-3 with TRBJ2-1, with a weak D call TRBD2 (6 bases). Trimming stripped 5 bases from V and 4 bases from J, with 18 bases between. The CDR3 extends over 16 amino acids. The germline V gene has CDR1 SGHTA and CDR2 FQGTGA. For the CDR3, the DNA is TGTGCCAGCAGCCCGACGGGGACTTTTGGATACAATGAGCAGTTCTTC. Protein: CASSPTGTFGYNEQFF.

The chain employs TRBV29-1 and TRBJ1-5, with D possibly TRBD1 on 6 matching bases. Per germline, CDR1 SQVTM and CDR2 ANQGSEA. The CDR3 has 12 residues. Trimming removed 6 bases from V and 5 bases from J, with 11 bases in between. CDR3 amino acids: CSVAQGDQPQHF. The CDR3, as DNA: TGCAGCGTGGCACAGGGAGATCAGCCCCAGCATTTT.